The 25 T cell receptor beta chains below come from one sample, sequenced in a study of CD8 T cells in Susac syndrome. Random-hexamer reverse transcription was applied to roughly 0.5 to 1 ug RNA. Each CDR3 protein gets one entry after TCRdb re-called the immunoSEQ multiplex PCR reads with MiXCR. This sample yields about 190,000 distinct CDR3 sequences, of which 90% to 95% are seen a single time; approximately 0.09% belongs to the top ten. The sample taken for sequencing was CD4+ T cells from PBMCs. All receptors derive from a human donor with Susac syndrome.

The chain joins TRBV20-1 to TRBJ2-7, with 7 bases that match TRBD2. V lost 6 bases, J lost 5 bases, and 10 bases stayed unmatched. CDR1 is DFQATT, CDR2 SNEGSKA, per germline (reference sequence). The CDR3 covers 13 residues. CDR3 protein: CSARAGTGNEQYF. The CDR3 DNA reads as TGCAGTGCGCGAGCGGGAACGGGCAACGAGCAGTACTTC.

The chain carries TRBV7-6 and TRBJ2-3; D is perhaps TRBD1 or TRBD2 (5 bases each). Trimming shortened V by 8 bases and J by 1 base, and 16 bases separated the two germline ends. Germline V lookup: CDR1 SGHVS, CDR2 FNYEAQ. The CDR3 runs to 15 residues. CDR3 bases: TGTGCCAGCGCCGCAGGGACCCTCGGCACAGATACGCAGTATTTT. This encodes CASAAGTLGTDTQYF.

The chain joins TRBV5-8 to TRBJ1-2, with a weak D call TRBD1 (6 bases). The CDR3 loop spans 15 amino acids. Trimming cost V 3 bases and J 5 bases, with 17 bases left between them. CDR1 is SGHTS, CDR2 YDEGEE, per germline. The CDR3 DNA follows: TGTGCCAGCAGCTCACCGTTAAGGGGGACATATGGCTACACCTTC. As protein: CASSSPLRGTYGYTF.

CDR3 nucleotide sequence: TGTGCCAGCAGTGAATTTGGGACAGAATCCAATCAGCCCCAGCATTTT. Encoded protein: CASSEFGTESNQPQHF. The chain carries TRBV2 and TRBJ1-5; 7 nucleotides align to TRBD1. J was trimmed by 3 bases and V by 2 bases; bases with no gene match: 7. CDR3 length: 16 residues. Germline V gives CDR1 SNHLY, CDR2 FYNNEI.

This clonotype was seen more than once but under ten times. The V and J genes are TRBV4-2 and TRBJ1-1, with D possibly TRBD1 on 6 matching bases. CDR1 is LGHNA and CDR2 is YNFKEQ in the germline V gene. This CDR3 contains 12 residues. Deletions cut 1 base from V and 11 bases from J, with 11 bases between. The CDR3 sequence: CASSQVPGEAFF. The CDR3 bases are TGTGCCAGCAGCCAAGTTCCAGGGGAGGCTTTCTTT.

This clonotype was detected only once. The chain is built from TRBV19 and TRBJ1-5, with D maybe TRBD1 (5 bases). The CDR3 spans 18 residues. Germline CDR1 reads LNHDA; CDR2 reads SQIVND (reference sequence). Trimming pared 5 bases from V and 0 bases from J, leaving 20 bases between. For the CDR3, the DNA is TGTGCCAGTAGTTCACTTCGACAGCGATCGTCTAGCAATCAGCCCCAGCATTTT. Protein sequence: CASSSLRQRSSSNQPQHF.

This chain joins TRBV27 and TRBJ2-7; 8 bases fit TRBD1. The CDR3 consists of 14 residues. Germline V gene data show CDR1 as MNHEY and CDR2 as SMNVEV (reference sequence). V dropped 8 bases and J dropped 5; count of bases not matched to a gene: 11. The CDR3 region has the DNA TGTGCCAGCCACCCAAGGCAGGGGGCCCACGAGCAGTACTTC. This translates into CASHPRQGAHEQYF.

The CDR3 nucleotides read TGCAGTGCTAGACCCTCGAACACTGAAGCTTTCTTT. Its protein is CSARPSNTEAFF. The chain employs TRBV20-1 and TRBJ1-1; D remains unclear. The CDR3 extends over 12 amino acids. The V end lost 2 bases, the J end lost 1 base, and 5 bases lay between the germline ends. Per the germline V gene, CDR1 is DFQATT and CDR2 is SNEGSKA (reference sequence).

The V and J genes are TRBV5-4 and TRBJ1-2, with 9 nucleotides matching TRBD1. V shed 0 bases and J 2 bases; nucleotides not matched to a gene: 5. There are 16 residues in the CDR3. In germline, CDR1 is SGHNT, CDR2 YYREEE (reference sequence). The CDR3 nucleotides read TGTGCCAGCAGCTTGGATCCCGGACAGGGGAACTATGGCTACACCTTC. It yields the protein CASSLDPGQGNYGYTF.

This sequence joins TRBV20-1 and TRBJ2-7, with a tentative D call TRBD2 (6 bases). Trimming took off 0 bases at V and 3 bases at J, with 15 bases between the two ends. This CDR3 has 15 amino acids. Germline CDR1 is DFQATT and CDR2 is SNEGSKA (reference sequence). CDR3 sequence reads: CSARDFRGYDYEQYF. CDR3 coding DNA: TGCAGTGCTAGAGATTTTCGGGGGTACGACTACGAGCAGTACTTC.

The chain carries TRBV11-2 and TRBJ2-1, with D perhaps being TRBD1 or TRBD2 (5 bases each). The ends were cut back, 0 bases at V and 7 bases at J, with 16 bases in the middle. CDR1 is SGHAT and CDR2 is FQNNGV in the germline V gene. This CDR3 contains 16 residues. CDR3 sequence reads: CASSLEAGTLRNEQFF. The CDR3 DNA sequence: TGTGCCAGCAGCTTAGAAGCCGGGACCCTCCGGAATGAGCAGTTCTTC. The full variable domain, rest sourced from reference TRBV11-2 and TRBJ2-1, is EAGVAQSPRYKIIEKRQSVAFWCNPISGHATLYWYQQILGQGPKLLIQFQNNGVVDDSQLPKDRFSAERLKGVDSTLKIQPAKLEDSAVYLCASSLEAGTLRNEQFFGPGTRLTVL.

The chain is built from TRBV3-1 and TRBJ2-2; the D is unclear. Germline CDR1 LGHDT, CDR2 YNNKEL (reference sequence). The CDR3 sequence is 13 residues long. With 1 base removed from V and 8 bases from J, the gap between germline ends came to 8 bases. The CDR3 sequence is CASSQGPWGELFF. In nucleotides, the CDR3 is TGTGCCAGCAGCCAAGGGCCGTGGGGGGAGCTGTTTTTT.

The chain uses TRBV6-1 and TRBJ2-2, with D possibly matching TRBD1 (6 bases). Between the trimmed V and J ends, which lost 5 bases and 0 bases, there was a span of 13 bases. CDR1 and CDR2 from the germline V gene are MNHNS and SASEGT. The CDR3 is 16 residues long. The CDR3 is CASSRTGTTNTGELFF. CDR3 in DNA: TGTGCCAGCAGTCGTACCGGGACAACGAACACCGGGGAGCTGTTTTTT.

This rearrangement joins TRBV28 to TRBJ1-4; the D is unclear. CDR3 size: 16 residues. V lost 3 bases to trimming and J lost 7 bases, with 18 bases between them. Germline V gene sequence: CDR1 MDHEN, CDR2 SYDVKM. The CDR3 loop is CASSFYRLRGAEKLFF. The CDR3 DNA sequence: TGTGCCAGCAGTTTTTATCGGTTGCGGGGAGCTGAAAAACTGTTTTTT.

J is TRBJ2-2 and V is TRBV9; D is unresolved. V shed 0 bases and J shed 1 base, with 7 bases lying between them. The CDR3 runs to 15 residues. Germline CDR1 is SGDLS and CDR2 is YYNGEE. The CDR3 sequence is CASSVDHKNTGELFF. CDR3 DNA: TGTGCCAGCAGCGTAGACCACAAGAACACCGGGGAGCTGTTTTTT.

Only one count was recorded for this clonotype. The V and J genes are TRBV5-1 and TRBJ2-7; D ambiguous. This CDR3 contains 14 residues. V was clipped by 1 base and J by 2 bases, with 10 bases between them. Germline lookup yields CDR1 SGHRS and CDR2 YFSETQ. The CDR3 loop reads CASSLLTAAYEQYF. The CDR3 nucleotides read TGCGCCAGCAGCTTGCTAACGGCCGCCTACGAGCAGTACTTC.

CDR3 residues: CATHRGMSTDTQYF. The CDR3 DNA follows: TGTGCCACCCACAGGGGGATGAGCACAGATACGCAGTATTTT. This rearrangement joins TRBV7-9 to TRBJ2-3; 8 nucleotides match TRBD1. V was clipped by 10 bases and J by 0 bases; unmatched bases: 6. The CDR3 runs 14 residues. CDR1 and CDR2 (germline): SEHNR, FQNEAQ (reference sequence).

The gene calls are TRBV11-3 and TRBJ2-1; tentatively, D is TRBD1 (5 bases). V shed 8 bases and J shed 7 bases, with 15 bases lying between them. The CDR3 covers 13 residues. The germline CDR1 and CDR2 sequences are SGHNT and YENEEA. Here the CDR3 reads CASGLRKGNEQFF. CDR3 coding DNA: TGTGCCAGCGGGCTAAGAAAGGGGAATGAGCAGTTCTTC.

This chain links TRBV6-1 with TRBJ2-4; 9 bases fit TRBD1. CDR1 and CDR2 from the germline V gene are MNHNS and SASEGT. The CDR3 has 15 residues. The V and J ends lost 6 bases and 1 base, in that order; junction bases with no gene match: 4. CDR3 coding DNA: TGTGCCAGCAGCGACAGGGGGAAGGCCAAAAACATTCAGTACTTC. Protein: CASSDRGKAKNIQYF.

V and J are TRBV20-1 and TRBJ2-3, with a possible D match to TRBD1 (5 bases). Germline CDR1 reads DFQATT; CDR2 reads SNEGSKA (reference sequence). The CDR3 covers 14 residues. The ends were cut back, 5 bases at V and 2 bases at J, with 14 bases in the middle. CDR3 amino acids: CSAGLGAITDTQYF. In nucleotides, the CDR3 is TGCAGTGCTGGCCTAGGGGCGATCACAGATACGCAGTATTTT.

The DNA for the CDR3 is TGCAGTGGGACCGAGGCAGATGGCTACACCTTC. Residues: CSGTEADGYTF. V and J are TRBV20-1 and TRBJ1-2; D gene uncertain. Looked up from germline, CDR1 is DFQATT and CDR2 is SNEGSKA (reference sequence). Trimming removed 7 bases from V and 6 bases from J, with 12 bases in between. The CDR3 totals 11 residues.

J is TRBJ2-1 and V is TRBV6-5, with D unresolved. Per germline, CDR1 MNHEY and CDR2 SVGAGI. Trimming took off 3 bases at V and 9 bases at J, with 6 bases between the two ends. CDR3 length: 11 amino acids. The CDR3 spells CASSYNSEQFF. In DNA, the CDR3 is TGTGCCAGCAGTTATAATTCTGAGCAGTTCTTC.

The CDR3 DNA follows: TGTGCCAGCAGAGGACAGTTCACCTACGAGCAGTACTTC. It encodes CASRGQFTYEQYF. The chain couples TRBV25-1 to TRBJ2-7; possible D gene TRBD1, 6 bases. Per germline, CDR1 MGHDK and CDR2 SYGVNS. Deletions cut 6 bases from V and 2 bases from J, with 11 bases between. This CDR3 comprises 13 residues.

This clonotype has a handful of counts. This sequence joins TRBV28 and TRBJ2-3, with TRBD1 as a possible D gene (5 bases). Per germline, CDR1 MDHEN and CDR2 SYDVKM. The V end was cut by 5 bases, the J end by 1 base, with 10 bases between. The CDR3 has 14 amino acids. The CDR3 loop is CASSLGHRTDTQYF. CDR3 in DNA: TGTGCCAGCAGTCTTGGACATCGCACAGATACGCAGTATTTT.

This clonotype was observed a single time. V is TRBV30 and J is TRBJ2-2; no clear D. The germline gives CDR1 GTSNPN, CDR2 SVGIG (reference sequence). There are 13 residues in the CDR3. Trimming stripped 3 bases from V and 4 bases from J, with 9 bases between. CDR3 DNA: TGTGCCTGGAGGAGGTCGACCACCGGGGAGCTGTTTTTT. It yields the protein CAWRRSTTGELFF.